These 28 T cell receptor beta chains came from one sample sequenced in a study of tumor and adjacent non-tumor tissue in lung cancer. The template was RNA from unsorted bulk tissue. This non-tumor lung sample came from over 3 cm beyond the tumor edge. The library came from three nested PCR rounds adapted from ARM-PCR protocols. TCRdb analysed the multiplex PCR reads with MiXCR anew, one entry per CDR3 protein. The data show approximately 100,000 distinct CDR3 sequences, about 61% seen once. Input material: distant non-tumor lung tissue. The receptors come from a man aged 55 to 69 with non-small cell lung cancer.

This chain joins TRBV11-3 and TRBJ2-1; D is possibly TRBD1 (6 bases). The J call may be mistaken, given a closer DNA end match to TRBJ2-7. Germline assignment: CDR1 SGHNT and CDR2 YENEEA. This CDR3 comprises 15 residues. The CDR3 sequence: CASSVIAGGQNEQYF. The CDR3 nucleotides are TGTGCCAGCAGCGTAATAGCAGGAGGACAGAATGAGCAGTACTTC.

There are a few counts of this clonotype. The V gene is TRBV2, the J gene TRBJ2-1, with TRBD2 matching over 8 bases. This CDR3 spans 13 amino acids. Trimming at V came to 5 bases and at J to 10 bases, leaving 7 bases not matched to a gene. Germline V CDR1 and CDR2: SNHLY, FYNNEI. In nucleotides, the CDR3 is TGTGCCAGCAGTTATAGCGGGGAGGAGGAGCAGTTCTTC. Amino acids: CASSYSGEEEQFF.

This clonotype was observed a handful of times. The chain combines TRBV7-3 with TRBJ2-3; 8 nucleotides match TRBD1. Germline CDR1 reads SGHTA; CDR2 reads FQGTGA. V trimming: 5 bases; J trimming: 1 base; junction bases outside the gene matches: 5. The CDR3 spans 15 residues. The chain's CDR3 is CASSPDRVGTDTQYF. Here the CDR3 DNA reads TGTGCCAGCAGCCCGGACAGGGTGGGCACAGATACGCAGTATTTT.

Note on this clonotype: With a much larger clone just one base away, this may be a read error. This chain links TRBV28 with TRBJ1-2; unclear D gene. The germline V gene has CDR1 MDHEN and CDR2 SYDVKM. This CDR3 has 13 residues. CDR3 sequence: CASTRDLGYGYIF. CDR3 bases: TGTGCCAGCACACGAGATTTGGGTTATGGCTACATCTTC.

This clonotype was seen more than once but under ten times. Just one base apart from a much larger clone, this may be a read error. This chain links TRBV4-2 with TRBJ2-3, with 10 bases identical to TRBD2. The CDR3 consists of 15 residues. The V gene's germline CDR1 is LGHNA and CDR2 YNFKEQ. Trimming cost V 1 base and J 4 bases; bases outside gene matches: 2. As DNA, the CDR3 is TGTGCCAGCAGCCAAGGCGGGACTAGCGCAGATACGCAGTATTTT. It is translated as CASSQGGTSADTQYF.

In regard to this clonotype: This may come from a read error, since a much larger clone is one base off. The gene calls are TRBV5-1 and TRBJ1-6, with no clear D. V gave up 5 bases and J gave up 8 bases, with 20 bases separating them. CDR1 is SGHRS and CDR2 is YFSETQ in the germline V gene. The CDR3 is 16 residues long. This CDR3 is CASRPRTWVVDSPLHF. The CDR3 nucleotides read TGCGCCAGCAGACCTAGAACATGGGTAGTCGATTCACCCCTCCACTTT.

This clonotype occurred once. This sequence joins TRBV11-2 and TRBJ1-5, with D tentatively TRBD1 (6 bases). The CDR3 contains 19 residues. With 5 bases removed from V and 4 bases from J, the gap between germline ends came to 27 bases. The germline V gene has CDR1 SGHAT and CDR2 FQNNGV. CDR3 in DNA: TGTGCCAGCAGCCCAGGGGCAGCTAATAGGGGGTATAGAAATCAGCCCCAGCATTTT. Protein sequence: CASSPGAANRGYRNQPQHF.

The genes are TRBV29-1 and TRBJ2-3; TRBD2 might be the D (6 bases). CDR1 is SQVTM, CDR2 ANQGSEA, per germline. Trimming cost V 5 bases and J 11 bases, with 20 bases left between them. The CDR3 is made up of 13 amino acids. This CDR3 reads CSVIMPGGYMQYF. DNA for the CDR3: TGCAGCGTTATCATGCCCGGGGGATATATGCAGTATTTT.

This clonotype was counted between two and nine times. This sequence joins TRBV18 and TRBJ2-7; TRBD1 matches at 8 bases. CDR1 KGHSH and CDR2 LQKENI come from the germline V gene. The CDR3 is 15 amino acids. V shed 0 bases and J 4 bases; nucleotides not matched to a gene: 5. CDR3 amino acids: CASSPPAGGKYEQYF. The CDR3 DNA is TGTGCCAGCTCACCACCGGCAGGGGGCAAATACGAGCAGTACTTC.

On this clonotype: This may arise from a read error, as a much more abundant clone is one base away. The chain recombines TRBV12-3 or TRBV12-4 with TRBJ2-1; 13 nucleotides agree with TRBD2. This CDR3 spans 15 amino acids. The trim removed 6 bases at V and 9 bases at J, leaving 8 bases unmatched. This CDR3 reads CASSWGLAGRSEQFF. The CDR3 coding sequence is TGTGCCAGCAGCTGGGGACTAGCGGGAAGAAGTGAGCAGTTCTTC.

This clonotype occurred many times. The CDR3 sequence is CSASRQYNEQFF. CDR3 coding DNA: TGCAGTGCTAGCCGACAGTACAATGAGCAGTTCTTC. This chain connects TRBV20-1 to TRBJ2-1, with D tentatively TRBD1 (5 bases). The CDR3 contains 12 residues. From germline, CDR1 is DFQATT and CDR2 SNEGSKA (reference sequence). Trimming took off 3 bases at V and 4 bases at J, with 7 bases between the two ends.

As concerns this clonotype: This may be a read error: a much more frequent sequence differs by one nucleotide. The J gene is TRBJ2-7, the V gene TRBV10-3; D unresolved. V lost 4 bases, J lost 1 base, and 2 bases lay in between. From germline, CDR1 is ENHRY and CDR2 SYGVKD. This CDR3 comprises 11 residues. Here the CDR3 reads CAISASYEQYF. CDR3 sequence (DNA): TGTGCCATCAGTGCTTCCTACGAGCAGTACTTC.

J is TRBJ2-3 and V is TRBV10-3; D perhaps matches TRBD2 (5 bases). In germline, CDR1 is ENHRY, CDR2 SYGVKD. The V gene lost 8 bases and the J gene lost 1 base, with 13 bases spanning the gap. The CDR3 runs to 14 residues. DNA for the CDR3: TGTGCCATCGACTCGGGGATAGGCACAGATACGCAGTATTTT. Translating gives CAIDSGIGTDTQYF.

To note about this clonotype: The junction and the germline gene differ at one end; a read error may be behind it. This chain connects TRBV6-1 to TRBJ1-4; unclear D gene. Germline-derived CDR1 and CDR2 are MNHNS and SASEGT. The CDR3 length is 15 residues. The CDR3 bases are TGTGCCAGCAATGAATGGGTGACCTCTAATGAAAAACTGTTTTTT. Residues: CASNEWVTSNEKLFF.

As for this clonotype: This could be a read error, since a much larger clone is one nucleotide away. The CDR3 DNA reads TGTGCCAGCAGCCCCCCTGGCGCAGGGCATTTTGGCTACACCTTC. It codes for CASSPPGAGHFGYTF. The chain carries TRBV6-5 and TRBJ1-2; D perhaps matches TRBD1 (5 bases). The CDR3 length is 15 residues. Trimming took off 6 bases at V and 7 bases at J, with 21 bases between the two ends. The germline V gene encodes CDR1 MNHEY and CDR2 SVGAGI.

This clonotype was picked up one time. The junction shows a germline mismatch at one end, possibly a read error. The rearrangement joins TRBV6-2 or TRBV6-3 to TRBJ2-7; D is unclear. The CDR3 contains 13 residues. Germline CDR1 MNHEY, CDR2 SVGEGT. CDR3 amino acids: CTSSGPVTYEQYF. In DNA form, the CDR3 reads TGCACCAGCAGTGGCCCGGTGACCTACGAGCAGTACTTC.

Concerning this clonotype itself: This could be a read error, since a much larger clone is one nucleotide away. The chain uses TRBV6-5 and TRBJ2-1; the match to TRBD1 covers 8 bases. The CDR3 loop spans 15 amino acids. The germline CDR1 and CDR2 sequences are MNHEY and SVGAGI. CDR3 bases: TGTGCCAGCAGTTCAACAGGGGGTTACTACAATGAGCGGTTCTTC. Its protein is CASSSTGGYYNERFF.

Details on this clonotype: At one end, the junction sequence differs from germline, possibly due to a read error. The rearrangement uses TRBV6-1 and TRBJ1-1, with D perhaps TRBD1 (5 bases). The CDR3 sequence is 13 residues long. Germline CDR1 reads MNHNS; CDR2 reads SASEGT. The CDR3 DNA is TGTACCAGCACCATGGGGGGTTGGGTTGAAGCTTTCTTT. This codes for CTSTMGGWVEAFF.

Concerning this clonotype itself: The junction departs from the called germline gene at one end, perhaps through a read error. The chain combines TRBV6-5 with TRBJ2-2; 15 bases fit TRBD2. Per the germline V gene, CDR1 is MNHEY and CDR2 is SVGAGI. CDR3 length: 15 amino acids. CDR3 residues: CASIGLAGGPGEPFF. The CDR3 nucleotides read TGTGCCAGCATTGGACTAGCGGGAGGGCCCGGGGAGCCGTTTTTT.

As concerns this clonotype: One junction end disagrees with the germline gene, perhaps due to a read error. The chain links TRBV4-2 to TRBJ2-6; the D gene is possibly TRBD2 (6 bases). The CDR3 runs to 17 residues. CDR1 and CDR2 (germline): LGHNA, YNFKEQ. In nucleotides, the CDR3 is TGTGCCTGCAGCCCTTCGGGACTGAACTCTGGGACCAACGTCCTGGCTTTC. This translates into CACSPSGLNSGTNVLAF.

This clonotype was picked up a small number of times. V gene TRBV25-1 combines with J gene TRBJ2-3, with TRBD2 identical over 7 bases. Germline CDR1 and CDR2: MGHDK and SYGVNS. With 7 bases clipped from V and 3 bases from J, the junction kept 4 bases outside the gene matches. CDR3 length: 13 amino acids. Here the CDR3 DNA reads TGTGCCAGCAAAAGCGGGACGACAGATACGCAGTATTTT. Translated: CASKSGTTDTQYF. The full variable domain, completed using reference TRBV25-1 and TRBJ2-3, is EADIYQTPRYLVIGTGKKITLECSQTMGHDKMYWYQQDPGMELHLIHYSYGVNSTEKGDLSSESTVSRIRTEHFPLTLESARPSHTSQYLCASKSGTTDTQYFGPGTRLTVL.

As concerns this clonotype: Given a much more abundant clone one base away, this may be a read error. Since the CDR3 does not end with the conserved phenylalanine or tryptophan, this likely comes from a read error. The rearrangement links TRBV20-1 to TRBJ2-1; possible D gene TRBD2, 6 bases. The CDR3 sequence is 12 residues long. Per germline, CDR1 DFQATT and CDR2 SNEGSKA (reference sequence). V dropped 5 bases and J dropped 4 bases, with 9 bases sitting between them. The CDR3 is CSAPGTYNEQFS. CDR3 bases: TGCAGTGCTCCGGGGACTTACAATGAGCAGTTCTCC.

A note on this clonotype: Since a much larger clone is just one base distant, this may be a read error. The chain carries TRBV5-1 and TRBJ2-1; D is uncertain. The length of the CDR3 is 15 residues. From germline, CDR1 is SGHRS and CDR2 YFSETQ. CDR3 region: CTSSSWTDPYNEQFF. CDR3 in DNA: TGCACCAGCAGCTCATGGACGGACCCCTACAATGAGCAGTTCTTC.

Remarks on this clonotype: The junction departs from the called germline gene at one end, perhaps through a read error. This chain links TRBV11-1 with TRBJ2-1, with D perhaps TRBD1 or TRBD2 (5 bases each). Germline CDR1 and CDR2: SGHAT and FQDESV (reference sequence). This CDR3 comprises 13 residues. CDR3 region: CAGSLVGVQEQFF. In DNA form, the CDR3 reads TGTGCCGGCAGCTTAGTGGGGGTTCAAGAGCAGTTCTTC.

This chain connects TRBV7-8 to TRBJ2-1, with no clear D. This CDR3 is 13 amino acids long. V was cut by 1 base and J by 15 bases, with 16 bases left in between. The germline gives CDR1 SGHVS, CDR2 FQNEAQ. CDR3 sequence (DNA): TGTGCCAGCAGCTTAGGTGGATCAGAGGCCCGGTTCTTC. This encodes CASSLGGSEARFF.

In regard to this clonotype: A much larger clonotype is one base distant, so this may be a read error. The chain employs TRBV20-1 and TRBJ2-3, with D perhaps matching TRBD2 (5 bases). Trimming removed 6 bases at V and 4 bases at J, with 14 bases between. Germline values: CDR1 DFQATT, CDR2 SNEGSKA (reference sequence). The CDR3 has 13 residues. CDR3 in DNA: TGCAGTGCCCCCCCTAGCACCTCAGATACGCAGTATTTT. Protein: CSAPPSTSDTQYF.

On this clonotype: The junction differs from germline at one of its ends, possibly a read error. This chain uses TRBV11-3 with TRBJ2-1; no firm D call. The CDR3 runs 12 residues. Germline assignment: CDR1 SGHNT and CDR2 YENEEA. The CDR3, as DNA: TGTGCCAGCATCCCAAACACGGATGAGCATTTCTTC. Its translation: CASIPNTDEHFF.

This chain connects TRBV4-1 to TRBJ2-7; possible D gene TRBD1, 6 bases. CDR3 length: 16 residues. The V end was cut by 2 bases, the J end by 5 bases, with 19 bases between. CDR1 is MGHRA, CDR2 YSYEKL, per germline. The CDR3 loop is CASSQNHGRGGNEQYF. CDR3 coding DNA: TGCGCCAGCAGCCAAAATCATGGAAGAGGGGGTAACGAGCAGTACTTC.